Listed below are T cell receptor beta chains from one sample, sequenced in a study of T cell repertoires in cytomegalovirus infection. Antigens of these TCRs are unknown. TCRdb ran MiXCR on the reads and lists one entry per CDR3 protein. Among hundreds of thousands of distinct CDR3 sequences, roughly a third were seen once, and the ten largest hold 15% to 20%. The sample here was cultured PBMCs, taken from culture after CMV antigen stimulation. The receptor set was obtained from a human donor in good health (CMV status not recorded). Some clones in this sample may be carry-over from other donors' samples. Each CDR3 is given with its conserved first and last residue. A D gene is named only where the DNA matches it firmly. Size values are once, few and many counts, or a class for expanded clones, and some rows have none.

TRBD2 few TRBJ2-2 TRBV4-1 CASSLEAGGRTGELFF TGCGCCAGCAGCTTAGAGGCGGGAGGGAGAACCGGGGAGCTGTTTTTT
. few TRBJ1-2 TRBV28 CASSLQFGRTNYGYTF TGTGCCAGCAGTTTACAGTTCGGCAGGACTAACTATGGCTACACCTTC
TRBD2 . TRBJ2-3 TRBV28 CASSFQISGTTSTDTQYF TGTGCCAGCAGTTTCCAGATTAGCGGGACTACTAGCACAGATACGCAGTATTTT
. few TRBJ2-1 TRBV12-3/TRBV12-4 CASSDSILAYNEQFF TGTGCCAGCAGCGACTCCATTTTGGCGTACAATGAGCAGTTCTTC
TRBD2 few TRBJ2-1 TRBV7-8 CASSSVFGTSEYNEQFF TGTGCCAGCAGCTCAGTCTTCGGGACTAGCGAGTACAATGAGCAGTTCTTC
TRBD2 few TRBJ2-1 TRBV25-1 CASSVKGLAGNEQFF TGTGCCAGCAGTGTGAAGGGACTAGCGGGTAATGAGCAGTTCTTC
. . TRBJ2-1 TRBV20-1 CSARGSAGRAYNEQFF TGCAGTGCTAGAGGTTCGGCGGGACGCGCCTACAATGAGCAGTTCTTC
. . TRBJ2-3 TRBV7-2 CASSLGGDSSTDTQYF TGTGCCAGCAGCTTAGGGGGGGATTCTAGCACAGATACGCAGTATTTT
. . TRBJ1-5 TRBV7-2 CASSVGPDQPQHF TGTGCCAGCAGCGTAGGACCTGATCAGCCCCAGCATTTT
TRBD1 . TRBJ1-5 TRBV27 CASTLNGTVLYSNQPQHF TGTGCCAGCACCCTAAATGGGACAGTCCTCTATAGCAATCAGCCCCAGCATTTT
TRBD2 medium-sized TRBJ2-1 TRBV12-3/TRBV12-4 CASSFGPRSDRGGSGLNEQFF TGTGCCAGCAGTTTCGGGCCCAGGTCAGACCGGGGCGGGAGCGGTTTGAATGAGCAGTTCTTC
TRBD2 few TRBJ2-1 TRBV12-3/TRBV12-4 CASSWRGEQFF TGTGCCAGCAGTTGGCGGGGGGAGCAGTTCTTC
. . TRBJ1-2 TRBV2 CASSASTAGRSYGYTF TGTGCCAGCAGTGCCAGTACGGCAGGGAGAAGCTATGGCTACACCTTC
. . TRBJ2-7 TRBV28 CASSFSRQAFGSYEQYF TGTGCCAGCAGTTTTTCTCGACAGGCTTTCGGCTCCTACGAGCAGTACTTC
. . TRBJ2-1 TRBV28 CASCSGTSSYNEQFF TGTGCCAGCTGTTCCGGGACCAGCTCCTACAATGAGCAGTTCTTC
. . TRBJ2-5 TRBV7-2 CASSPGLSGETQYF TGTGCCAGCAGCCCGGGACTCTCGGGAGAGACCCAGTACTTC
TRBD2 few TRBJ2-7 TRBV4-3 CASSRRRGSSYEQYF TGCGCCAGCAGCCGTCGGCGCGGGAGTAGCTACGAGCAGTACTTC
. . TRBJ2-7 TRBV6-5 CASSYVAGQQYF TGTGCCAGCAGTTACGTGGCGGGACAGCAGTACTTC
. . TRBJ2-3 TRBV12-3/TRBV12-4 CASSLKATGRTDTQYF TGTGCCAGCAGTTTGAAGGCTACTGGTCGGACAGATACGCAGTATTTT
TRBD2 . TRBJ2-7 TRBV3-1 CASSQDLVAGHEQYF TGTGCCAGCAGCCAAGATTTGGTAGCGGGACACGAGCAGTACTTC
. . TRBJ2-2 TRBV12-3/TRBV12-4 CASPSRAGELFF TGTGCCAGCCCCTCCAGGGCCGGGGAGCTGTTTTTT
. once TRBJ2-6 TRBV12-3/TRBV12-4 CASSRDGANVLTF TGTGCCAGCAGTAGGGATGGGGCCAACGTCCTGACTTTC
TRBD2 . TRBJ2-3 TRBV12-3/TRBV12-4 CASSLETKSGTSGRTDTQYF TGTGCCAGCAGTCTAGAAACAAAGTCCGGGACTAGCGGGAGAACAGATACGCAGTATTTT
. few TRBJ1-5 TRBV6-2/TRBV6-3 CASSYLPGTNQPQHF TGTGCCAGCAGTTACCTGCCGGGGACCAATCAGCCCCAGCATTTT
. . TRBJ1-2 TRBV5-3 CASSLPIQGDGYTF TGTGCCAGCAGCTTGCCGATACAGGGAGACGGCTACACCTTC
. many TRBJ1-1 TRBV7-8 CASSLDSRYMNTEAFF TGTGCCAGCAGCTTAGACAGCCGCTACATGAACACTGAAGCTTTCTTT
. few TRBJ1-5 TRBV19 CASSTLDNQPQHF TGTGCCAGTAGTACCCTAGATAATCAGCCCCAGCATTTT
. . TRBJ1-4 TRBV3-1 CASSQQIQDREPATNEKLFF TGTGCCAGCAGCCAACAAATTCAGGACCGAGAACCCGCAACTAATGAAAAACTGTTTTTT
. . TRBJ2-3 TRBV6-5 CASSYPGTDTQYF TGTGCCAGCAGTTACCCGGGCACAGATACGCAGTATTTT
. . TRBJ2-2 TRBV4-1 CASTWGSMDTGELFF TGCGCCAGCACATGGGGGTCGATGGACACCGGGGAGCTGTTTTTT
TRBD1 . TRBJ1-5 TRBV6-2/TRBV6-3 CASSSFGTGLTNQPQHF TGTGCCAGCAGTTCCTTCGGGACAGGGCTAACCAATCAGCCCCAGCATTTT
TRBD1 . TRBJ2-7 TRBV28 CASRKTGRTYEQYF TGTGCCAGCAGGAAGACAGGGAGAACTTACGAGCAGTACTTC
. few TRBJ1-2 TRBV28 CASSLFTVHYGYTF TGTGCCAGCAGTTTGTTTACAGTTCATTATGGCTACACCTTC
. few TRBJ1-2 TRBV28 CASSLVLTESNYGYTF TGTGCCAGCAGTTTAGTTTTAACAGAAAGCAACTATGGCTACACCTTC